This entry concerns a single TCR beta chain. This sample is drawn from a study of OX40 agonist ivuxolimab in advanced cancers. Study-level background: People who had prior anti-PD-1, anti-PD-L1 or anti-CTLA-4 therapy could take part, and around 40% had some.

Method: immunoSEQ multiplex PCR; TCRdb's copy keeps in-frame clones and lacks some. The data contain some 60,000 clones, about nine tenths of them singletons. The ends were cut back, 4 bases at V and 9 bases at J, with 18 bases in the middle. The CDR3 consists of 15 residues. CDR1 and CDR2 (germline): MDHEN, SYDVKM. The study sampled blood at baseline, cycle 4 day 1, and cycle 7 day 1. Source: CD4+ or CD8+ T cells sorted from blood, taken in a trial of the OX40 agonist ivuxolimab. This sequence joins TRBV28 and TRBJ1-4; TRBD1 might be the D (6 bases). This sequence originates from an adult with an advanced solid tumor such as melanoma, head and neck, liver or kidney cancer. This CDR3 is CASSSRGKFGKKLFF. In DNA form, the CDR3 reads TGTGCCAGCAGTTCTAGGGGGAAGTTTGGAAAAAAACTGTTTTTT.